These 27 T cell receptor beta chains share one sample of origin, sequenced in a study of tumor-infiltrating lymphocytes in primary liver carcinoma (dated by TCRdb to 2017 to 2019). TCRdb names Illumina HiSeq 2500 as the instrument used. Starting from roughly 500 ng total RNA, TCRbeta-specific cDNA was produced by reverse transcription with a constant-region primer and ProtoScript II reverse transcriptase. TCRbeta libraries were built with three nested multiplex PCR rounds, a slightly modified ARM-PCR procedure. Each of the first two PCR rounds ran for approximately 11 cycles and used multiplex TRBV1-TRBV30 forward primers together with a Cbeta reverse primer. TCRdb reran the public reads through fastp at Q25 and MiXCR, keeping productive beta chains. Each CDR3 protein gets just one entry, which takes the most common genes and DNA from the rows behind it. This sample lists more than 20,000 distinct CDR3 sequences; 75% to 80% were detected once. Of the sample, around two fifths is held by the ten largest clones.

Total RNA and DNA were co-extracted from about 20-30 mg of bulk tissue with the AllPrep DNA/RNA mini kit, without cell sorting. The sequenced sample was liver tumor tissue from sampling region 1. Read against the paper, the sample's cell subset or site label means: tumor region T1, superior pole. These receptors were taken from a woman younger than 45 with primary liver carcinoma and hepatitis B virus infection.

Remarks on this clonotype: A read error may produce the germline difference seen at one junction end. The chain recombines TRBV5-4 with TRBJ2-3; D perhaps matches TRBD1 (6 bases). Germline V lookup: CDR1 SGHNT, CDR2 YYREEE (reference sequence). The CDR3 contains 16 residues. This chain's CDR3 is CAGSLGQGRDTHTQYF. The CDR3 DNA is TGTGCCGGCAGCTTGGGGCAGGGCAGGGACACACATACGCAGTATTTT.

The chain has TRBV11-1 and TRBJ1-1, with 7 nucleotides matching TRBD1. Germline V gene data show CDR1 as SGHAT and CDR2 as FQDESV (reference sequence). The CDR3 sequence is 15 residues long. In DNA form, the CDR3 reads TGTACTAGCAGCTCGACCGGGACAGTGAACACTGAAGCTTTCTTT. As protein: CTSSSTGTVNTEAFF.

This clonotype was counted a single time. This may come from a read error, since a much larger clone is one base off. This chain uses TRBV7-3 with TRBJ2-2; a possible D gene is TRBD2 (5 bases). From germline, CDR1 is SGHTA and CDR2 FQGTGA. The CDR3 totals 13 residues. This CDR3 reads CASSLIGPGELSF. For the CDR3, the DNA is TGTGCCAGCAGCTTAATAGGTCCCGGGGAGCTGTCTTTT.

Points on this clonotype: It is unclear where the CDR3 begins or ends on the DNA, so no DNA is shown, and the CDR3 is as TCRdb lists it. The V call is TRBV11-2, the J call TRBJ1-1; whether TRBD1, the table's D call, matches the DNA was not checked. The CDR3 length equals 20 residues, ends included. CDR1 and CDR2 from the germline V gene are SGHAT and FQNNGV. This CDR3 is CASRALDKGRKRWSNTEAFF.

This chain uses TRBV6-5 with TRBJ2-5; D tentatively reads TRBD1 or TRBD2 (5 bases each). V dropped 5 bases and J dropped 8 bases, with 15 bases sitting between them. This CDR3 comprises 13 residues. Germline assignment: CDR1 MNHEY and CDR2 SVGAGI. As DNA, the CDR3 is TGTGCCAGCAGTGCCGACACGGGGCTTACCCAGTACTTC. This sequence encodes CASSADTGLTQYF.

In its sample, this clonotype was seen once. The junction departs from germline at one end; a sequencing error may be responsible. This chain links TRBV5-4 with TRBJ2-3, with 12 bases fitting TRBD2. The germline CDR1 and CDR2 sequences are SGHNT and YYREEE (reference sequence). The CDR3 totals 18 residues. The CDR3 DNA reads TGTGCCGGCAGTAACCCGGCGACTAGCGGGGGTTGGACAGATACGCAGTATTTT. Translated, it gives CAGSNPATSGGWTDTQYF.

On this clonotype: One end of the junction does not line up with germline, which may come from a read error. The rearrangement links TRBV6-5 to TRBJ1-1; D not resolved. Looked up from germline, CDR1 is MNHEY and CDR2 is SVGAGI. The CDR3 runs 11 residues. As DNA, the CDR3 is TGTGCCAGCAATTACGAAGATGTAACTTTCTTT. Translating gives CASNYEDVTFF.

As for this clonotype: Its ends do not fully match the called genes, so a read error is possible. This chain connects TRBV11-2 to TRBJ2-3; 13 bases line up with TRBD2. CDR3 length: 15 amino acids. The germline V gene has CDR1 SGHAT and CDR2 FQNNGV. The CDR3, as DNA: TGTACCAGCAGCTTAGGGACTAGCGGGACGGATACGCAGTATTTT. Translating gives CTSSLGTSGTDTQYF.

Of note for this clonotype: In this CDR3 the conserved last residue, phenylalanine or tryptophan, is missing, so a read error is likely. The genes are TRBV11-2 and TRBJ1-2, with D unclear. The CDR3 length is 14 residues. Germline V lookup: CDR1 SGHAT, CDR2 FQNNGV. The CDR3 loop reads CASNLREAKYGYTY. The CDR3 nucleotides read TGTGCCAGCAACTTAAGGGAAGCTAAGTATGGCTACACCTAC.

This clonotype was seen just once. An end of the junction does not agree with germline; a read error may underlie this. This chain links TRBV4-3 with TRBJ1-2; D is unclear. This CDR3 spans 14 amino acids. Germline values: CDR1 LGHNA, CDR2 YSLEER. The CDR3 region is CASSADLEIYGYTF. CDR3 nucleotides: TGCGCCAGCAGCGCTGACTTGGAGATTTATGGTTACACCTTC.

This clonotype is labeled as large. The chain links TRBV4-2 to TRBJ1-1; tentative D call: TRBD1 (5 bases). Germline values: CDR1 LGHNA, CDR2 YNFKEQ. This CDR3 contains 16 residues. V lost 4 bases, J lost 1 base, and 16 bases lay in between. CDR3 region: CASSPVEGRGNTEAFF. In DNA, the CDR3 is TGTGCCAGCAGCCCCGTCGAGGGGAGAGGGAACACTGAAGCTTTCTTT.

A note on this clonotype: Germline and junction disagree at one end, which may indicate a read error. The chain links TRBV10-2 to TRBJ2-1, with a tentative D call TRBD2 (5 bases). Germline CDR1 WSHSY, CDR2 SAAADI. CDR3 length: 16 amino acids. CDR3 in amino acids: CTTQTIRLERGNEQLF. CDR3 bases: TGCACCACCCAAACAATTCGCTTAGAACGAGGGAATGAGCAGTTGTTC.

Notes on this clonotype: Lacking the conserved final phenylalanine or tryptophan, this CDR3 likely reflects a read error. It is unclear where the CDR3 begins or ends on the DNA, so no DNA is shown, and the CDR3 is as TCRdb lists it. The V call is TRBV11-3, the J call TRBJ2-1; TRBD2 is taken as the D call from the table, unchecked against the DNA. The CDR3 spans 13 amino acids, including both terminal residues. Germline-derived CDR1 and CDR2 are SGHNT and YENEEA. The CDR3 protein is CAGASGSGNEQCI.

This clonotype was seen a single time. An end of the junction differs from the germline gene, which may be a read error. The chain employs TRBV7-9 and TRBJ2-1; D gene unclear. Germline V CDR1 and CDR2: SEHNR, FQNEAQ (reference sequence). The length of the CDR3 is 14 residues. The CDR3 is CVSSAATLSHEQFF. As DNA, the CDR3 is TGTGTCAGCAGCGCGGCTACCCTTAGCCACGAGCAGTTCTTC.

Of note for this clonotype: Its ends do not fully match the called genes, so a read error is possible. V gene TRBV4-3 combines with J gene TRBJ2-1; D ambiguous. CDR3 length: 14 amino acids. The germline V gene encodes CDR1 LGHNA and CDR2 YSLEER. CDR3 sequence reads: CASSHTELVDDQFF. The CDR3 DNA reads as TGCGCCAGCAGCCATACAGAGTTGGTCGATGACCAGTTCTTC.

CDR3 nucleotides: TGCGCCAGCAGCCCCCAGGGACAGGGGATTGAGACCCAGTACTTC. Translation gives CASSPQGQGIETQYF. This rearrangement joins TRBV4-1 to TRBJ2-5; 10 bases are shared with TRBD1. This CDR3 region has 15 residues. V was pared by 4 bases and J by 5 bases, with 7 bases of the junction left unmatched. From germline, CDR1 is MGHRA and CDR2 YSYEKL.

Worth noting for this clonotype: A junction boundary mismatches the germline segment, possibly from a read error. This chain uses TRBV14 with TRBJ2-7, with TRBD2 as a possible D gene (5 bases). The germline V gene has CDR1 SGHDN and CDR2 FVKESK. This CDR3 is 15 amino acids long. The CDR3 nucleotides read TGTGCCAGCAGCCAGGCGGCATGGACTGACTACGAGCAGTATTTC. Translating it yields CASSQAAWTDYEQYF.

This clonotype has only a few counts. The J gene is TRBJ2-1, the V gene TRBV18; TRBD2 is a possible D gene (5 bases). CDR1 and CDR2 (germline): KGHSH, LQKENI. The CDR3 covers 13 residues. Trimming cost V 5 bases and J 5 bases, with 10 bases left between them. The CDR3 coding sequence is TGTGCCAGCTCAGATAGCGAGAACAATGAGCAGTTCTTC. Its protein is CASSDSENNEQFF.

This sequence joins TRBV29-1 and TRBJ2-7, with unresolved D. Trimming cost V 6 bases and J 3 bases, with 15 bases left between them. From germline, CDR1 is SQVTM and CDR2 ANQGSEA. The CDR3 sequence is 13 residues long. The CDR3 DNA follows: TGCAGCGTCACCAGTTGGAGCCACTACGAGCAGTACTTC. Translated: CSVTSWSHYEQYF.

This clonotype appeared once. One end of the junction varies from germline; a read error may be responsible. V is TRBV29-1 and J is TRBJ1-2; no reliable D call. CDR1 is SQVTM and CDR2 is ANQGSEA in the germline V gene. CDR3 size: 11 residues. The CDR3 sequence: CSVEDHISYTF. CDR3 coding DNA: TGCAGCGTTGAAGATCATATCAGCTACACTTTC.

By sample fraction, this clonotype is large. This sequence joins TRBV11-3 and TRBJ2-1; D is perhaps TRBD1 (6 bases). This CDR3 is built from 16 residues. Trimming removed 6 bases from V and 8 bases from J, with 23 bases in between. Germline V gene lookup returns CDR1 SGHNT and CDR2 YENEEA. CDR3 amino acids: CASSSTGHGFLDEQFF. DNA for the CDR3: TGTGCCAGCAGTTCAACGGGACACGGCTTCTTGGATGAGCAGTTCTTC.

This clonotype was detected only once. The CDR3 region has the DNA TGTGCCAGCAGCCACGGACCCCGAGACGGCTATGGCTACACCTTC. This codes for CASSHGPRDGYGYTF. J is TRBJ1-2 and V is TRBV6-6, with D hard to call. V lost 6 bases and J lost 4, with 18 bases in between. The CDR3 totals 15 residues. Germline V gene sequence: CDR1 MNHNY, CDR2 SVGAGI (reference sequence).

This chain joins TRBV11-2 and TRBJ1-1, with a weak D call TRBD1 (6 bases). The germline V gene has CDR1 SGHAT and CDR2 FQNNGV. The CDR3 sequence is 14 residues long. The CDR3 is CVSRYIGGRAEAFF. Here the CDR3 DNA reads TGTGTTAGCAGATATATAGGGGGGAGGGCTGAAGCTTTCTTT.

As to this clonotype: The junction and the germline gene differ at one end; a read error may be behind it. The chain combines TRBV10-1 with TRBJ2-1, with D possibly TRBD1 on 5 matching bases. The CDR3 contains 14 residues. CDR1 and CDR2 (germline): WNHNN, SYGVQD (reference sequence). For the CDR3, the DNA is TGCGCCAGCAGCGACAGAAGCTCCTACTATGAGCAGTTCTTC. Protein sequence: CASSDRSSYYEQFF.

As regards this clonotype: Compared with germline, one end of the junction differs, possibly owing to a read error. V usage is TRBV7-8 and J usage is TRBJ2-2; D is ambiguous. Germline loops: CDR1 SGHVS, CDR2 FQNEAQ. The CDR3 covers 15 residues. CDR3 residues: CASSLVGLCSEELFF. The CDR3 DNA reads as TGTGCCAGTAGCTTGGTCGGGCTGTGCTCCGAGGAGCTGTTTTTT.

Comments on this clonotype: This is likely a read error, given that the CDR3 carries no conserved phenylalanine or tryptophan at its end. The DNA is left out, because the CDR3 cannot be placed on it with certainty; the CDR3 is given as TCRdb lists it. The CDR3 reads CASGKVTGDSPLYI. V gene TRBV11-2 combines with J gene TRBJ1-6; TRBD1, the D gene given by the table, was not confirmed from the DNA. Ends included, the CDR3 has 14 residues. The germline V gene encodes CDR1 SGHAT and CDR2 FQNNGV.

The chain couples TRBV11-1 to TRBJ2-1; D possibly uses TRBD1 or TRBD2 (5 bases each). The CDR3 is 16 residues long. Deletions cut 7 bases from V and 8 bases from J, with 24 bases between. CDR1 and CDR2 (germline): SGHAT, FQDESV (reference sequence). The CDR3, as DNA: TGTGCCAGCACTTCATCGGGACGCGGCTTCTTGGATGAGCAGTTCTTC. This sequence encodes CASTSSGRGFLDEQFF.